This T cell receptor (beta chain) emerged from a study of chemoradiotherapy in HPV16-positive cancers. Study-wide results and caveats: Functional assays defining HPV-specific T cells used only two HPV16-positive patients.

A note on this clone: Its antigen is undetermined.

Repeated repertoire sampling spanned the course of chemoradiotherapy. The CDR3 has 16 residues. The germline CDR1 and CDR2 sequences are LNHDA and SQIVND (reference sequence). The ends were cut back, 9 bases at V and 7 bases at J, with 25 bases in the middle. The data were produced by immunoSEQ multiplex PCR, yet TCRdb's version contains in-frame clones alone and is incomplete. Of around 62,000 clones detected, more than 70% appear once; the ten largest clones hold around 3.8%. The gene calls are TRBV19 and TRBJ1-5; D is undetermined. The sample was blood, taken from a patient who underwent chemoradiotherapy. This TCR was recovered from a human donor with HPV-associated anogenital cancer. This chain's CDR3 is CASDPGVGLFNQPQHF. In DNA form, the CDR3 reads TGTGCCAGCGACCCAGGAGTTGGGTTGTTTAACCAGCCCCAGCATTTT.